Presented here are 24 T cell receptor beta chains from one specimen sequenced in a study of cytomegalovirus exposure and HLA in healthy donors. PCR primers comprised 60 Vbeta and 13 Jbeta primers. Sequencing was performed with immunoSEQ multiplex PCR; in TCRdb, only in-frame clones are kept and a portion is missing. The profile shows under 200,000 clones, roughly 85% of them singletons. Source material: PBMCs. The source of these receptors is a man aged 35 to 55 in good health and CMV-seronegative.

This clone was observed a single time. The chain employs TRBV6-1 and TRBJ2-7, with TRBD1 matching over 9 bases. CDR3 size: 15 residues. Germline V CDR1 and CDR2: MNHNS, SASEGT. J gave up 5 bases and V 5 bases, and 10 bases lay outside the gene matches. CDR3 residues: CASSSKQGALNEQYF. As DNA, the CDR3 is TGTGCCAGCAGTAGTAAACAGGGGGCTCTGAACGAGCAGTACTTC.

The table lists this clone with a count of one. The J gene is TRBJ1-3, the V gene TRBV5-6, with 9 nucleotides matching TRBD1. The trim removed 1 base at V and 4 bases at J, leaving 3 bases unmatched. This CDR3 spans 15 amino acids. Germline lookup yields CDR1 SGHDT and CDR2 YYEEEE. The CDR3 nucleotides are TGTGCCAGCAGCTTGACAGGGGGCTCAGGAAACACCATATATTTT. It encodes CASSLTGGSGNTIYF.

The chain joins TRBV30 to TRBJ2-3; TRBD1 aligns across 7 bases. The CDR3 consists of 14 residues. The V gene's germline CDR1 is GTSNPN and CDR2 SVGIG (reference sequence). With 0 bases clipped from V and 6 bases from J, the junction kept 6 bases outside the gene matches. The CDR3 DNA follows: TGTGCCTGGAGTGTCCTAGGGGGCTCGGATACGCAGTATTTT. It is translated as CAWSVLGGSDTQYF.

J is TRBJ2-2 and V is TRBV4-1, with 10 bases fitting TRBD2. Germline lookup yields CDR1 MGHRA and CDR2 YSYEKL. The length of the CDR3 is 15 residues. The J segment lost 5 bases and the V segment lost 6 bases, leaving 6 bases of the junction unmatched. The CDR3 DNA sequence: TGCGCCAGCAGTGGAATAGCGGGAGGTACCGGGGAGCTGTTTTTT. It translates to CASSGIAGGTGELFF.

This clone was seen a handful of times. The J gene is TRBJ2-5, the V gene TRBV5-6, with a weak D call TRBD1 (5 bases). The CDR3 consists of 16 residues. The V gene's germline CDR1 is SGHDT and CDR2 YYEEEE. V dropped 3 bases and J dropped 2 bases, with 17 bases sitting between them. The CDR3 DNA sequence: TGTGCCAGCAGCTCCACCCGAACGACAGTGCAAGAGACCCAGTACTTC. Translating it yields CASSSTRTTVQETQYF.

The chain joins TRBV27 to TRBJ2-1; TRBD2 might be the D (6 bases). Looked up from germline, CDR1 is MNHEY and CDR2 is SMNVEV (reference sequence). Trimming took 5 bases from V and 4 from J, leaving 12 bases between them. The CDR3 has 14 residues. The CDR3: CASSRSGGYNEQFF. The CDR3 region has the DNA TGTGCCAGCAGTAGAAGCGGAGGGTACAATGAGCAGTTCTTC.

This clone turned up a few times. The chain combines TRBV6-6 with TRBJ2-1, with TRBD2 matching 11 bases. The ends lost 6 bases at V and 6 bases at J; junction bases unmatched: 10. The germline V gene encodes CDR1 MNHNY and CDR2 SVGAGI (reference sequence). The CDR3 runs 16 residues. The CDR3 reads CASRGPGTSGGNEQFF. Written as DNA, the CDR3 is TGTGCCAGCAGAGGACCCGGGACTAGCGGAGGCAATGAGCAGTTCTTC.

This clone was observed a few times. This chain uses TRBV18 with TRBJ1-3; 9 nucleotides agree with TRBD1. V shed 8 bases and J 2 bases; nucleotides not matched to a gene: 10. Germline CDR1 reads KGHSH; CDR2 reads LQKENI. The CDR3 has 16 residues. CDR3 residues: CASQGQGQTPGNTIYF. In DNA form, the CDR3 reads TGTGCCAGCCAGGGACAGGGCCAGACGCCTGGAAACACCATATATTTT.

This clone was detected only a few times. J is TRBJ2-7 and V is TRBV10-3; TRBD2 might be the D (6 bases). Deletions cut 6 bases from V and 3 bases from J, with 12 bases between. Germline V gene sequence: CDR1 ENHRY, CDR2 SYGVKD. This CDR3 is built from 13 residues. The CDR3 sequence is CAISRDSDYEQYF. CDR3 sequence (DNA): TGTGCCATCAGCCGGGACTCAGACTACGAGCAGTACTTC.

V gene TRBV28 combines with J gene TRBJ1-5; no definite D call. The ends were cut back, 5 bases at V and 12 bases at J, with 17 bases in the middle. Germline CDR1 MDHEN, CDR2 SYDVKM. The CDR3 loop spans 13 amino acids. The CDR3, as DNA: TGTGCCAGCAGTGCCCCCGGGAGGAGATTCCAGCATTTT. Amino acids: CASSAPGRRFQHF.

The chain employs TRBV6-5 and TRBJ1-2; 7 bases are shared with TRBD1. Losses at the gene ends were 2 bases for V and 7 bases for J; bases not matched to a gene: 7. The CDR3 extends over 14 amino acids. Germline V gene sequence: CDR1 MNHEY, CDR2 SVGAGI. The CDR3 region is CASSYQGGSGGYTF. The DNA of the CDR3 is TGTGCCAGCAGTTACCAGGGGGGCTCGGGTGGCTACACCTTC.

CDR3 DNA sequence: TGTGCCAGCAGCCCCCTCAGCCTAGAGAATGAGCAGTTCTTC. Encoded protein: CASSPLSLENEQFF. V usage is TRBV11-2 and J usage is TRBJ2-1; D unresolved. V shed 5 bases and J shed 7 bases, with 15 bases lying between them. The CDR3 has 14 residues. Germline-derived CDR1 and CDR2 are SGHAT and FQNNGV.

The rearrangement links TRBV13 to TRBJ1-2; no clear D. The CDR3 loop spans 15 amino acids. Trimming shortened V by 6 bases and J by 2 bases, and 16 bases separated the two germline ends. Germline V gene sequence: CDR1 PRHDT, CDR2 FYEKMQ (reference sequence). For the CDR3, the DNA is TGTGCCAGCAGACCCGCGGGAAGGCGGAACTATGGCTACACCTTC. Translated, it gives CASRPAGRRNYGYTF.

V gene TRBV5-1 combines with J gene TRBJ2-2; the match to TRBD1 covers 8 bases. The CDR3 spans 15 residues. Germline lookup yields CDR1 SGHRS and CDR2 YFSETQ. With 2 bases clipped from V and 6 bases from J, the junction kept 6 bases outside the gene matches. The CDR3: CASSLGQGSSGELFF. The CDR3, as DNA: TGCGCCAGCAGCTTAGGACAGGGATCTTCCGGGGAGCTGTTTTTT.

This clone was picked up a small number of times. The J gene is TRBJ2-5, the V gene TRBV27, with 10 bases aligning to TRBD2. Germline CDR1 MNHEY, CDR2 SMNVEV (reference sequence). The CDR3 loop spans 14 amino acids. V was pared by 4 bases and J by 9 bases, with 8 bases of the junction left unmatched. This CDR3 reads CASSSRAAGGPQYF. CDR3 bases: TGTGCCAGCAGTTCCCGAGCAGCGGGAGGGCCCCAGTACTTC.

The gene calls are TRBV6-5 and TRBJ2-2; D perhaps matches TRBD1 (6 bases). CDR3 size: 15 residues. Germline V CDR1 and CDR2: MNHEY, SVGAGI. V shed 2 bases and J shed 5 bases, with 12 bases lying between them. CDR3 nucleotides: TGTGCCAGCAGTTACGGACAGAAAGGGACCGGGGAGCTGTTTTTT. It translates to CASSYGQKGTGELFF.

This rearrangement joins TRBV9 to TRBJ1-4; the match to TRBD1 covers 9 bases. The V gene end was trimmed by 0 bases and the J gene end by 6 bases; junction bases not matched to a gene: 3. Germline loops: CDR1 SGDLS, CDR2 YYNGEE. CDR3 size: 15 residues. As DNA, the CDR3 is TGTGCCAGCAGCGTAGAAGGACAGGGGCATGAAAAACTGTTTTTT. It is translated as CASSVEGQGHEKLFF. The full variable domain, its missing parts supplied by reference TRBV9 and TRBJ1-4, is DSGVTQTPKHLITATGQRVTLRCSPRSGDLSVYWYQQSLDQGLQFLIQYYNGEERAKGNILERFSAQQFPDLHSELNLSSLELGDSALYFCASSVEGQGHEKLFFGSGTQLSVL.

This clone was seen a handful of times. The V gene is TRBV5-1, the J gene TRBJ2-5; D remains ambiguous. This CDR3 is built from 11 residues. Germline CDR1 reads SGHRS; CDR2 reads YFSETQ. V dropped 2 bases and J dropped 3 bases, with 2 bases sitting between them. The DNA of the CDR3 is TGCGCCAGCAGCTTTAAAGAGACCCAGTACTTC. This sequence encodes CASSFKETQYF.

The rearrangement links TRBV19 to TRBJ1-2; D unresolved. V lost 3 bases and J 4 bases, leaving 12 bases between the germline ends. The CDR3 length is 14 residues. The germline CDR1 and CDR2 sequences are LNHDA and SQIVND (reference sequence). Here the CDR3 reads CASSISRQLYGYTF. The CDR3 coding sequence is TGTGCCAGTAGTATCTCTAGGCAGCTCTATGGCTACACCTTC.

The chain links TRBV9 to TRBJ2-7; a possible D gene is TRBD2 (6 bases). The length of the CDR3 is 14 residues. V was clipped by 1 base and J by 3 bases, with 11 bases between them. The germline V gene has CDR1 SGDLS and CDR2 YYNGEE. This CDR3 is CASSVSGAGYEQYF. The DNA of the CDR3 is TGTGCCAGCAGCGTATCGGGAGCTGGCTACGAGCAGTACTTC.

J is TRBJ1-3 and V is TRBV14; no firm D call. V lost 0 bases, J lost 4 bases, and 13 bases lay in between. Germline loops: CDR1 SGHDN, CDR2 FVKESK. The CDR3 contains 16 residues. CDR3 sequence: CASSQDPVRSGNTIYF. The CDR3 DNA reads as TGTGCCAGCAGCCAAGATCCAGTCCGATCCGGAAACACCATATATTTT. The full variable domain, with the rest looked up from reference TRBV14 and TRBJ1-3, is EAGVTQFPSHSVIEKGQTVTLRCDPISGHDNLYWYRRVMGKEIKFLLHFVKESKQDESGMPNNRFLAERTGGTYSTLKVQPAELEDSGVYFCASSQDPVRSGNTIYFGEGSWLTVV.

The CDR3 reads CASSPLVGLAATNEQFF. The CDR3 nucleotides read TGCGCCAGCAGCCCTCTTGTAGGACTAGCGGCGACCAATGAGCAGTTCTTC. The chain carries TRBV5-1 and TRBJ2-1; 10 bases are a match to TRBD2. The CDR3 has 17 residues. Germline values: CDR1 SGHRS, CDR2 YFSETQ. The J segment lost 6 bases and the V segment lost 4 bases, leaving 13 bases of the junction unmatched.

This chain links TRBV7-9 with TRBJ2-5; possibly TRBD2 for D (6 bases). TRBJ2-7 explains the end of the DNA better; the J call may be wrong. The length of the CDR3 is 16 residues. Germline V gene sequence: CDR1 SEHNR, CDR2 FQNEAQ (reference sequence). CDR3 in amino acids: CASSLAVTSEDYEQYF. DNA for the CDR3: TGTGCCAGCAGCTTAGCAGTGACTAGTGAGGATTACGAGCAGTACTTC.

The chain joins TRBV15 to TRBJ2-5; TRBD1 matches 8 bases. Trimming took 5 bases from V and 4 from J; bases not matched to a gene: 3. This CDR3 is built from 13 residues. The germline gives CDR1 LNHNV, CDR2 YYDKDF (reference sequence). The CDR3 DNA follows: TGTGCCACCAGCCAGGGGGCCAGAGAGACCCAGTACTTC. Its translation is CATSQGARETQYF.